One sample yielded the 28 T cell receptor beta chains listed below, sequenced in a study of beta chain features in type 1 diabetes. Broader study findings: Shortening of TCRB CDR3s, moderate but significant, appeared in all four CD4+ subsets of Type 1 diabetes patients.

Expressed TCRB transcripts were sequenced after all isolated RNA was converted to cDNA. The data were produced by immunoSEQ multiplex PCR, yet TCRdb's version contains in-frame clones alone and is incomplete. The sample consists of hundreds of thousands of clones, 10% to 15% of them appearing once. The antigens for these receptors are not known. The sample was naive CD4+ T cells from blood. These receptors were obtained from a man aged 18 to 35 with type 1 diabetes.

V usage is TRBV28 and J usage is TRBJ2-1, with D perhaps TRBD1 (6 bases). V lost 4 bases and J lost 5, with 15 bases in between. The V gene's germline CDR1 is MDHEN and CDR2 SYDVKM. CDR3 length: 15 residues. The CDR3 reads CASSSYRDRNNEQFF. The DNA of the CDR3 is TGTGCCAGCAGTTCCTACAGGGATCGGAACAATGAGCAGTTCTTC. Combining the CDR3 with reference TRBV28 and TRBJ2-1 gives the whole variable domain DVKVTQSSRYLVKRTGEKVFLECVQDMDHENMFWYRQDPGLGLRLIYFSYDVKMKEKGDIPEGYSVSREKKERFSLILESASTNQTSMYLCASSSYRDRNNEQFFGPGTRLTVL.

This clone was observed a few times. The DNA of the CDR3 is TGTGCCAGCAGCTCGCCCCTCGGGGTTGGGACAGATACGCAGTATTTT. This sequence encodes CASSSPLGVGTDTQYF. V and J are TRBV7-2 and TRBJ2-3, with D maybe TRBD2 (5 bases). CDR3 size: 16 residues. V lost 4 bases and J 3 bases, leaving 17 bases between the germline ends. The V gene's germline CDR1 is SGHTA and CDR2 FQGNSA.

This clone occurred a few times. This sequence joins TRBV2 and TRBJ1-3; D is unresolved. Germline loops: CDR1 SNHLY, CDR2 FYNNEI. The CDR3 covers 17 residues. V was trimmed by 3 bases and J by 4 bases, leaving 19 bases between them. The CDR3 is CASSDKGTRFSGNTIYF. The CDR3 DNA is TGTGCCAGCAGTGATAAGGGAACGCGGTTTTCCGGAAACACCATATATTTT.

The chain links TRBV20-1 to TRBJ2-7; D unresolved. The CDR3 consists of 11 residues. With 3 bases removed from V and 3 bases from J, the gap between germline ends came to 6 bases. CDR1 DFQATT and CDR2 SNEGSKA come from the germline V gene (reference sequence). In DNA, the CDR3 is TGCAGTGCTAGGATCAGCTACGAGCAGTACTTC. Protein sequence: CSARISYEQYF.

Worth noting for this clone: The sample contains more than one DNA sequence encoding this CDR3. J is TRBJ1-2 and V is TRBV15; D is ambiguous. The CDR3 contains 12 residues. Trimming stripped 4 bases from V and 4 bases from J, with 7 bases between. The V gene's germline CDR1 is LNHNV and CDR2 YYDKDF (reference sequence). CDR3 sequence reads: CATSTDTYGYTF. In DNA, the CDR3 is TGTGCCACCAGCACTGACACCTATGGCTACACCTTC.

The V gene is TRBV6-5, the J gene TRBJ2-7; D call uncertain. V lost 11 bases and J 0 bases, leaving 14 bases between the germline ends. Germline V gene lookup returns CDR1 MNHEY and CDR2 SVGAGI. CDR3 length equals 13 residues. The CDR3 protein is CAAVGRDSYEQYF. CDR3 nucleotides: TGTGCCGCAGTAGGTCGTGACTCCTACGAGCAGTACTTC.

The chain uses TRBV18 and TRBJ2-3; D gene ambiguous. Per germline, CDR1 KGHSH and CDR2 LQKENI. The CDR3 covers 13 residues. The V and J ends lost 3 bases and 6 bases respectively, with 10 bases between them. The CDR3 bases are TGTGCCAGCTCACCTATAATGAGCGATACGCAGTATTTT. This gives the protein CASSPIMSDTQYF.

J is TRBJ2-4 and V is TRBV5-1; D remains unclear. V was shortened by 3 bases and J by 6 bases, with 10 bases between the two germline ends. Germline values: CDR1 SGHRS, CDR2 YFSETQ. The CDR3 contains 13 residues. This CDR3 is CASSSIPGNIQYF. The CDR3 DNA follows: TGCGCCAGCAGCTCCATCCCGGGAAACATTCAGTACTTC.

The CDR3 coding sequence is TGTGCCAGCACCGAAGGGGGGGCAAACTATGGCTACACCTTC. Its protein product is CASTEGGANYGYTF. V is TRBV2 and J is TRBJ1-2; D possibly corresponds to TRBD1 (6 bases). Trimming removed 7 bases at V and 2 bases at J, with 14 bases between. The germline V gene has CDR1 SNHLY and CDR2 FYNNEI. This CDR3 contains 14 residues.

This clone was counted only a few times. This chain links TRBV11-2 with TRBJ1-1, with a weak D call TRBD1 (5 bases). V dropped 6 bases and J dropped 14 bases, with 19 bases sitting between them. Germline loops: CDR1 SGHAT, CDR2 FQNNGV. There are 12 residues in the CDR3. The CDR3 protein is CASSQSGTDEFF. The CDR3 region has the DNA TGTGCCAGCAGTCAGTCAGGGACGGATGAGTTCTTT.

This clone was observed a few times. The chain couples TRBV23-1 to TRBJ2-7; 9 positions match TRBD1. TRBV23-1 is marked as an open reading frame, function uncertain. This CDR3 comprises 17 residues. V was pared by 6 bases and J by 3 bases, with 15 bases of the junction left unmatched. Here the CDR3 reads CASSSEDRGIIVYEQYF. DNA of the CDR3: TGCGCCAGCAGCTCCGAGGACAGGGGCATCATCGTCTACGAGCAGTACTTC.

The chain recombines TRBV4-1 with TRBJ2-5, with 7 bases matching TRBD2. The CDR3 spans 16 residues. V was clipped by 0 bases and J by 5 bases; unmatched bases: 9. Germline CDR1 reads MGHRA; CDR2 reads YSYEKL. CDR3 residues: CASSQEGIAGFETQYF. CDR3 in DNA: TGCGCCAGCAGCCAAGAGGGGATAGCGGGCTTCGAGACCCAGTACTTC.

This clone was counted only a few times. The V call is TRBV13, the J call TRBJ2-5, with D tentatively TRBD1 (6 bases). The CDR3 is made up of 13 amino acids. Germline V lookup: CDR1 PRHDT, CDR2 FYEKMQ (reference sequence). V lost 5 bases and J 1 base, leaving 8 bases between the germline ends. The CDR3 is CASSRTAQETQYF. The CDR3 DNA is TGTGCCAGCAGCCGGACAGCCCAAGAGACCCAGTACTTC.

The table lists this clone with a few counts. This chain uses TRBV11-2 with TRBJ2-1, with TRBD2 matching 8 bases. CDR3 size: 15 residues. From germline, CDR1 is SGHAT and CDR2 FQNNGV. V lost 4 bases, J lost 4 bases, and 6 bases stayed unmatched. The CDR3: CASSWSGGSYNEQFF. In nucleotides, the CDR3 is TGTGCCAGCAGCTGGAGCGGGGGTTCTTACAATGAGCAGTTCTTC.

This clone was recorded a few times. This chain connects TRBV5-1 to TRBJ2-3; D ambiguous. This CDR3 spans 12 amino acids. Germline V gene lookup returns CDR1 SGHRS and CDR2 YFSETQ. V was pared by 1 base and J by 3 bases, with 3 bases between. The CDR3 DNA is TGCGCCAGCAGCTTGATGACAGATACGCAGTATTTT. It yields the protein CASSLMTDTQYF.

This clone came up a few times. The rearrangement joins TRBV5-1 to TRBJ2-5; TRBD1 aligns across 8 bases. The CDR3 contains 13 residues. With 4 bases clipped from V and 2 bases from J, the junction kept 1 base outside the gene matches. The germline CDR1 and CDR2 sequences are SGHRS and YFSETQ. CDR3 nucleotide sequence: TGCGCCAGCAGCCGGACAGGGCAAGAGACCCAGTACTTC. It is translated as CASSRTGQETQYF.

This clone came up a few times. The chain has TRBV6-1 and TRBJ2-5, with D hard to call. Looked up from germline, CDR1 is MNHNS and CDR2 is SASEGT. V was shortened by 6 bases and J by 5 bases, with 10 bases between the two germline ends. The CDR3 is 12 residues long. This CDR3 reads CASRVTTETQYF. CDR3 sequence (DNA): TGTGCCAGCAGGGTTACCACGGAGACCCAGTACTTC.

CDR3 in amino acids: CASSLLSNEQFF. The DNA for the CDR3 is TGTGCCAGCAGCTTACTTAGCAATGAGCAGTTCTTC. The J gene is TRBJ2-1, the V gene TRBV7-3; D is unclear. Trimming pared 2 bases from V and 6 bases from J, leaving 5 bases between. The CDR3 contains 12 residues. CDR1 is SGHTA and CDR2 is FQGTGA in the germline V gene.

This chain joins TRBV7-9 and TRBJ2-7; D gene ambiguous. Germline assignment: CDR1 SEHNR and CDR2 FQNEAQ (reference sequence). The V end was cut by 0 bases, the J end by 0 bases, with 3 bases between. CDR3 size: 13 residues. CDR3 in amino acids: CASSLAVSYEQYF. The CDR3 region has the DNA TGTGCCAGCAGCTTAGCCGTCTCCTACGAGCAGTACTTC.

The V and J genes are TRBV5-4 and TRBJ2-3; D gene uncertain. CDR1 and CDR2 from the germline V gene are SGHNT and YYREEE (reference sequence). The CDR3 loop spans 14 amino acids. The germline V and J ends were trimmed by 4 bases and 0 bases, with 9 bases remaining between them. This CDR3 is CASSEKSSTDTQYF. In DNA form, the CDR3 reads TGTGCCAGCAGCGAAAAGAGTAGCACAGATACGCAGTATTTT.

Comments on this clone: One end of the junction is discordant with germline, which a read error may explain. The chain links TRBV6-1 to TRBJ2-2; D gene unclear. The CDR3 extends over 13 amino acids. Looked up from germline, CDR1 is MNHNS and CDR2 is SASEGT. The CDR3: CASREENTGELFF. The CDR3 bases are TGTGCCAGCAGGGAAGAGAACACCGGGGAGCTGTTTTTT.

This clone was picked up a small number of times. The rearrangement joins TRBV10-3 to TRBJ2-1; a possible D gene is TRBD2 (6 bases). CDR3 length equals 16 residues. Germline values: CDR1 ENHRY, CDR2 SYGVKD. The V end lost 11 bases, the J end lost 5 bases, and 25 bases lay between the germline ends. This CDR3 is CASSREFGGNNNEQFF. The CDR3 region has the DNA TGTGCCTCCAGCAGGGAATTTGGGGGGAATAACAATGAGCAGTTCTTC.

This rearrangement joins TRBV10-3 to TRBJ1-5; TRBD1 agrees at 12 bases. Germline CDR1 and CDR2: ENHRY and SYGVKD. The CDR3 runs 13 residues. With 11 bases clipped from V and 7 bases from J, the junction kept 6 bases outside the gene matches. The CDR3 DNA sequence: TGTGCCGGGGGACAGGGGGCAGACCAGCCCCAGCATTTT. Amino acids: CAGGQGADQPQHF.

This sequence joins TRBV7-6 and TRBJ1-1; 9 bases agree with TRBD1. The trim removed 2 bases at V and 5 bases at J, leaving 12 bases unmatched. CDR1 is SGHVS, CDR2 FNYEAQ, per germline. The CDR3 spans 17 residues. The CDR3, as DNA: TGTGCCAGCAGCTTACCAGCGATTGGGACAGGGCGAACTGAAGCTTTCTTT. Translation: CASSLPAIGTGRTEAFF.

The rearrangement links TRBV5-1 to TRBJ1-4; 7 bases are a match to TRBD1. This CDR3 contains 14 residues. With 4 bases clipped from V and 6 bases from J, the junction kept 6 bases outside the gene matches. Germline loops: CDR1 SGHRS, CDR2 YFSETQ. The CDR3: CASSRTRGDEKLFF. The CDR3 DNA reads as TGCGCCAGCAGCAGGACCAGGGGGGATGAAAAACTGTTTTTT.

This clone was detected only a few times. The rearrangement uses TRBV29-1 and TRBJ2-5, with TRBD1 matching 7 bases. J was trimmed by 2 bases and V by 5 bases; bases with no gene match: 8. Per germline, CDR1 SQVTM and CDR2 ANQGSEA. The CDR3 covers 14 residues. The CDR3 sequence is CSVSGTVSQETQYF. CDR3 sequence (DNA): TGCAGCGTTTCTGGGACAGTCAGTCAAGAGACCCAGTACTTC.

In its sample, this clone was seen a few times. This rearrangement joins TRBV6-5 to TRBJ2-7, with no clear D. The CDR3 extends over 16 amino acids. Trimming shortened V by 3 bases and J by 2 bases, and 17 bases separated the two germline ends. CDR1 and CDR2 (germline): MNHEY, SVGAGI. CDR3 protein: CASSYGRISQAYEQYF. The CDR3 nucleotides read TGTGCCAGCAGTTATGGGCGGATATCACAAGCCTACGAGCAGTACTTC.

In its sample, this clone was seen a few times. The chain is built from TRBV12-5 and TRBJ2-1; D might be TRBD1 (5 bases). V lost 0 bases and J lost 0, with 12 bases in between. The CDR3 loop spans 17 amino acids. In germline, CDR1 is LGHNT, CDR2 FRNRAP. The CDR3 DNA reads as TGTGCTAGTGGTTTGGTACCAGGGTACAGCTCCTACAATGAGCAGTTCTTC. It is translated as CASGLVPGYSSYNEQFF.